This T cell receptor beta chain is from a study of blood T cell repertoires in COVID-19. Study details: Sites across the United States, Italy and Spain contributed samples from acute and convalescent COVID-19.

With 4 bases clipped from V and 3 bases from J, the junction kept 4 bases outside the gene matches. This CDR3 has 14 amino acids. CDR1 and CDR2 (germline): MRHNA, SNTAGT. TCRdb keeps only in-frame clones here, not all; method: immunoSEQ multiplex PCR. The sample yields fewer than 300,000 clones, over 75% seen once. The sequence came from a human donor in a cohort sampled during active COVID-19. The specimen sequenced was peripheral blood. The gene calls are TRBV6-4 and TRBJ2-3; 7 nucleotides match TRBD1. In nucleotides, the CDR3 is TGTGCCAGCAGTGCGACAGGGCCAACAGATACGCAGTATTTT. Protein sequence: CASSATGPTDTQYF.